This TCR beta chain was recovered during a study of blood T cell repertoires in COVID-19. Sequencing was performed with immunoSEQ multiplex PCR; in TCRdb, only in-frame clones are kept and a portion is missing. This table holds some 270,000 clones, 70% to 90% found once. V lost 5 bases and J lost 2; bases outside the gene matches: 9. CDR3 length: 16 residues. In germline, CDR1 is SGHAT, CDR2 FQNNGV. This clone showed up many times. The chain links TRBV11-2 to TRBJ2-7, with 10 positions matching TRBD2. Sequencing was done on a sample of peripheral blood. The clonotype originates from a woman in her 70s with acute or convalescent COVID-19. In DNA form, the CDR3 reads TGTGCCAGCAGCGAGAATAGCGGGGGGTTGCCCTACGAGCAGTACTTC. It yields the protein CASSENSGGLPYEQYF.